These 5 T cell receptor beta chains were sequenced from one sample in a study of cytomegalovirus exposure and HLA in healthy donors (TCRdb year 2017). Library generation was performed with the immunoSEQ multiplex PCR assay. For the multiplex PCR, a mixture combining 60 forward primers for TCR Vbeta segments and 13 reverse primers for TCR Jbeta segments was used. TCRdb took over this immuneACCESS table, retaining in-frame rearrangements with V and J assigned. Such tables are incomplete; in checked studies, under half of the missing clones stem from an unresolved V gene, and the remainder is unexplained. The sample has almost 200,000 clones on record, 70% to 80% of them singletons. The ten largest clones add up to 3.5% to 5% of the sample. The sequencing sample was made of PBMCs. Receptors originate from a woman aged 30 to 39 in good health and CMV-seropositive.

The chain employs TRBV4-3 and TRBJ2-7; 13 bases are shared with TRBD2. With 8 bases clipped from V and 7 bases from J, the junction kept 14 bases outside the gene matches. This CDR3 has 16 amino acids. Germline V lookup: CDR1 LGHNA, CDR2 YSLEER. The DNA for the CDR3 is TGCGCCAGCGGAAAGACCGGGACTAGCGGGGACATAGAGCAGTACTTC. Its translation is CASGKTGTSGDIEQYF.

The chain couples TRBV18 to TRBJ1-6; D unresolved. The CDR3 runs to 14 residues. Germline V gene data show CDR1 as KGHSH and CDR2 as LQKENI. V lost 2 bases and J 8 bases, leaving 10 bases between the germline ends. CDR3 amino acids: CASSPEPLYSPLHF. CDR3 bases: TGTGCCAGCTCACCAGAGCCCTTATATTCACCCCTCCACTTT. Combining the CDR3 with reference TRBV18 and TRBJ1-6 gives the whole variable domain NAGVMQNPRHLVRRRGQEARLRCSPMKGHSHVYWYRQLPEEGLKFMVYLQKENIIDESGMPKERFSAEFPKEGPSILRIQQVVRGDSAAYFCASSPEPLYSPLHFGNGTRLTVT.

The V and J genes are TRBV5-1 and TRBJ2-1; 13 nucleotides match TRBD2. The CDR3 sequence is 16 residues long. CDR1 and CDR2 from the germline V gene are SGHRS and YFSETQ. V lost 6 bases and J lost 8; bases outside the gene matches: 11. CDR3 in DNA: TGCGCCAGCACCTCGGATGGACTAGCGGGAGTCGATGAGCAGTTCTTC. This codes for CASTSDGLAGVDEQFF.

V and J are TRBV9 and TRBJ2-1; 12 nucleotides line up with TRBD2. The V and J ends lost 1 base and 10 bases, in that order; junction bases with no gene match: 15. Germline V CDR1 and CDR2: SGDLS, YYNGEE. This CDR3 region has 18 residues. The CDR3 nucleotides are TGTGCCAGCAGCGTAAGTTTGTTTGGACTAGCGGGATTTAACGAGCAGTTCTTC. It specifies CASSVSLFGLAGFNEQFF.

The chain joins TRBV27 to TRBJ2-3, with 9 nucleotides matching TRBD2. This CDR3 is 16 amino acids long. The germline V gene has CDR1 MNHEY and CDR2 SMNVEV (reference sequence). With 3 bases clipped from V and 3 bases from J, the junction kept 7 bases outside the gene matches. The CDR3 DNA reads as TGTGCCAGCAGTTTTTTAGCGGGGGTCGGGACAGATACGCAGTATTTT. It codes for CASSFLAGVGTDTQYF.